This passage covers 2 T cell receptor beta chains from one sample sequenced in a study of OX40 agonist ivuxolimab in advanced cancers. The method was immunoSEQ multiplex PCR; TCRdb's version includes in-frame clones alone and lacks a portion of them. The sample lists about 34,000 clones; 83% were seen once. Specimen: CD4+ or CD8+ T cells sorted from blood, collected in a trial of the OX40 agonist ivuxolimab. These receptors were collected from an adult with an advanced solid tumor such as melanoma, head and neck, liver or kidney cancer.

The chain joins TRBV25-1 to TRBJ2-1, with 12 bases that match TRBD2. Germline values: CDR1 MGHDK, CDR2 SYGVNS. The CDR3 consists of 17 residues. The junction had 7 bases not matched to a gene; V was cut back by 3 bases and J by 4 bases. The CDR3, as DNA: TGTGCCAGCAGTGAGTCGACTAGCGGGGGCGCTTACAATGAGCAGTTCTTC. This translates into CASSESTSGGAYNEQFF.

The chain recombines TRBV7-9 with TRBJ1-5, with 9 nucleotides matching TRBD1. Germline CDR1 SEHNR, CDR2 FQNEAQ (reference sequence). This CDR3 has 15 amino acids. The V segment lost 8 bases and the J segment 6 bases; nucleotides outside the gene matches: 11. The CDR3 DNA follows: TGTGCCAGCCAACTTCACGGGACAGGGAGTCAGCCCCAGCATTTT. It is translated as CASQLHGTGSQPQHF.